These 5 T cell receptor beta chains originate from one sample sequenced in a study of blood T cell repertoires in COVID-19. Assay used: immunoSEQ multiplex PCR; TCRdb lists only in-frame clones, some missing. The sample has tens of thousands of clones, around four fifths seen once. The sequenced material came from peripheral blood. These receptors came from an older woman with acute or convalescent COVID-19.

V usage is TRBV30 and J usage is TRBJ1-1; perhaps TRBD1 as D (5 bases). The CDR3 covers 12 residues. Trimming removed 0 bases from V and 8 bases from J, with 10 bases in between. Germline CDR1 is GTSNPN and CDR2 is SVGIG (reference sequence). CDR3 coding DNA: TGTGCCTGGAGTGTACTCAGGGTCGAAGCTTTCTTT. Translating it yields CAWSVLRVEAFF.

The chain uses TRBV9 and TRBJ2-1; 10 bases are shared with TRBD2. The germline V gene encodes CDR1 SGDLS and CDR2 YYNGEE. CDR3 length: 14 amino acids. The V segment lost 4 bases and the J segment 14 bases; nucleotides outside the gene matches: 12. The CDR3 DNA reads TGTGCCAGCAGCCCGCTCGGGACTAGCGATACTGAGTTCTTC. Encoded protein: CASSPLGTSDTEFF.

The rearrangement joins TRBV5-6 to TRBJ1-4; D may be TRBD1 (5 bases). The CDR3 extends over 14 amino acids. Trimming took off 0 bases at V and 6 bases at J, with 9 bases between the two ends. In germline, CDR1 is SGHDT, CDR2 YYEEEE. The CDR3 DNA follows: TGTGCCAGCAGCTTGGCCCTAGGGGATGAAAAACTGTTTTTT. Translated, it gives CASSLALGDEKLFF. Complete variable domain (other parts from reference TRBV5-6 and TRBJ1-4): DAGVTQSPTHLIKTRGQQVTLRCSPKSGHDTVSWYQQALGQGPQFIFQYYEEEERQRGNFPDRFSGHQFPNYSSELNVNALLLGDSALYLCASSLALGDEKLFFGSGTQLSVL.

This clone rates as medium-sized. The sample contains more than one DNA sequence encoding this CDR3. The V call is TRBV19, the J call TRBJ1-5, with unresolved D. Germline V gene data show CDR1 as LNHDA and CDR2 as SQIVND (reference sequence). This CDR3 contains 12 residues. V lost 3 bases and J lost 2, with 2 bases in between. The CDR3 DNA follows: TGTGCCAGTAGTATCGGCAATCAGCCCCAGCATTTT. It is translated as CASSIGNQPQHF.

The chain couples TRBV10-1 to TRBJ1-3, with 7 bases that match TRBD1. After removal of 6 bases from V and 0 bases from J, the junction contained 8 bases not matched to a gene. Germline V gene lookup returns CDR1 WNHNN and CDR2 SYGVQD (reference sequence). This CDR3 has 16 residues. The CDR3 bases are TGCGCCAGCAGGGCGGGACAGCCGAGCTCTGGAAACACCATATATTTT. It is translated as CASRAGQPSSGNTIYF.